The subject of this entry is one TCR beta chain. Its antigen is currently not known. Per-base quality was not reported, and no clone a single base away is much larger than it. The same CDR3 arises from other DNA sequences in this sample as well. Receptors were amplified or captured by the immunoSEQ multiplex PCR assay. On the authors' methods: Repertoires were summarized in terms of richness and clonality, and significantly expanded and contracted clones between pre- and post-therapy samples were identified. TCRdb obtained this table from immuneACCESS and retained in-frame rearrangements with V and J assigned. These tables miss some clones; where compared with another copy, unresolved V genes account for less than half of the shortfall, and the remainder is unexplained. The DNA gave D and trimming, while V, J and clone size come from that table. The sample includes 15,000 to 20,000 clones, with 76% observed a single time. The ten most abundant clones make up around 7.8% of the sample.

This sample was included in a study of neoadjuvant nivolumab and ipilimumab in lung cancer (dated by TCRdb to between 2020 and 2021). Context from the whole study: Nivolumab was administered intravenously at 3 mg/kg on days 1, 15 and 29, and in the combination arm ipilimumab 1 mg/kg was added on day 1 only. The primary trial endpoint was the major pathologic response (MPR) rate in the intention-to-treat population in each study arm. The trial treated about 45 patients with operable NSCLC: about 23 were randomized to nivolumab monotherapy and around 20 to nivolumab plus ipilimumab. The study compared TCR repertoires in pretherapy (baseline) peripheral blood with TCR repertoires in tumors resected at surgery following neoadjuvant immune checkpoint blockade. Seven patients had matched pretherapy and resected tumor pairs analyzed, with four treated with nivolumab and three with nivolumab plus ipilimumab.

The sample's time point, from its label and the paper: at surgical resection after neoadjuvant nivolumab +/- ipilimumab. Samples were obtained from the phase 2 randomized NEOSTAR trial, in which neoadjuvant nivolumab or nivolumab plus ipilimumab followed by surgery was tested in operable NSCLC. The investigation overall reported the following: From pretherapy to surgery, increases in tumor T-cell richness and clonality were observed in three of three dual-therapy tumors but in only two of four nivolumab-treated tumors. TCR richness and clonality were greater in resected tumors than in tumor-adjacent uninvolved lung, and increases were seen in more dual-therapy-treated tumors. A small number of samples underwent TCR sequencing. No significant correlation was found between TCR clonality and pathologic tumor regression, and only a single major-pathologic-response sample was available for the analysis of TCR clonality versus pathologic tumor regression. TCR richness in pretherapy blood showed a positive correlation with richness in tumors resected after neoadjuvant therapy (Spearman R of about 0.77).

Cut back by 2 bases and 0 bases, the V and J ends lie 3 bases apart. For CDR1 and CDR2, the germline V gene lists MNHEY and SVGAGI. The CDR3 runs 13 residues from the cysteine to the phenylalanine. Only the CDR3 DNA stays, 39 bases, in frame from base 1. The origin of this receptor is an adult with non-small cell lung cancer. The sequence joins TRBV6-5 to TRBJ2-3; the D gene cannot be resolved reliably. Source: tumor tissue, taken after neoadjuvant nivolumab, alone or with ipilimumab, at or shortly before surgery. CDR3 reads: CASSYRSTDTQYF. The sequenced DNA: TGTGCCAGCAGTTACCGTAGCACAGATACGCAGTATTTT.